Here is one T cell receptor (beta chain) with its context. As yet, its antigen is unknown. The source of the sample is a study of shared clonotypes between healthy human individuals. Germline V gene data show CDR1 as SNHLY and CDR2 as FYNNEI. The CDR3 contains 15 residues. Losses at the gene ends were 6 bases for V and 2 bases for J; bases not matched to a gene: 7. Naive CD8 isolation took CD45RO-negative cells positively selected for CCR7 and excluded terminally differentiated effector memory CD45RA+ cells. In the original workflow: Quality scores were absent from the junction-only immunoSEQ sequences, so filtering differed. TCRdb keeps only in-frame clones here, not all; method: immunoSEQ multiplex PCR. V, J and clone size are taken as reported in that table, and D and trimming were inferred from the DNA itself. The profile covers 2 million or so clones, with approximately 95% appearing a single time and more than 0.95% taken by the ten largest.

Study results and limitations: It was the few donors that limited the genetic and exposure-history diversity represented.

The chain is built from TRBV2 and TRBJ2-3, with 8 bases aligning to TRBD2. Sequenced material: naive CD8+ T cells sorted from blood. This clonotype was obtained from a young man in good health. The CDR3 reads CASSTTGGDTDTQYF. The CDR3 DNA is TGTGCCAGCAGCACCACGGGGGGGGACACAGATACGCAGTATTTT.